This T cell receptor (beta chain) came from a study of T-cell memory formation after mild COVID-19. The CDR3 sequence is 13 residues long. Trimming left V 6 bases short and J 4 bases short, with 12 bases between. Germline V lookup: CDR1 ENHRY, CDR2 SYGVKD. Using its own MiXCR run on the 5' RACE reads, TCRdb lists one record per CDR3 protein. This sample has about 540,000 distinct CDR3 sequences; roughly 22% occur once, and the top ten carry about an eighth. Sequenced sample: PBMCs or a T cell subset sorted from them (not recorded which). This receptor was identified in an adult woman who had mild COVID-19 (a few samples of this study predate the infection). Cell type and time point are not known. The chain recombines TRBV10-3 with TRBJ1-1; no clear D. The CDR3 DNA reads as TGTGCCATCAGCCTCGACACAACCACTGAAGCTTTCTTT. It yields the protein CAISLDTTTEAFF.